The T cell receptor (beta chain) described here comes from a study of T cells in Graves' hyperthyroidism and ophthalmopathy. With respect to this clonotype: Its antigen remains unidentified.

Amplified regions were TCR beta CDR3 sequences from RNA transcripts. Carried out on the TCR CDR3, a first-round RT-PCR used the HTBI primer set. From the multiplex PCR reads, TCRdb called clonotypes with MiXCR, one entry per CDR3 protein. The sample has over 400,000 distinct CDR3 sequences, roughly 15% seen once. General study findings and limits: Blood also held most thyroid clonotypes expanded beyond 0.001.

Trimming at V came to 0 bases and at J to 2 bases, leaving 5 bases not matched to a gene. CDR3 length: 17 residues. From germline, CDR1 is LNHNV and CDR2 YYDKDF (reference sequence). More than 9.5 ml fresh peripheral blood yielded the PBMCs. This TCR was sampled from a young man with Graves' ophthalmopathy. The material sequenced was blood. The chain is built from TRBV15 and TRBJ2-3; 10 positions agree with TRBD2. For the CDR3, the DNA is TGTGCCACCAGCAGAGATCTTAGCGGGGGGAACACAGATACGCAGTATTTT. Translation gives CATSRDLSGGNTDTQYF.